These 13 T cell receptor beta chains share one sample of origin, sequenced in a study of OX40 agonist ivuxolimab in advanced cancers. Here immunoSEQ multiplex PCR was the method, and the copy in TCRdb shows in-frame clones only, minus some. Here the sample spans roughly 41,000 clones, roughly 86% being singletons. Source: CD4+ or CD8+ T cells sorted from blood, taken in a trial of the OX40 agonist ivuxolimab. These receptors came from an adult with an advanced solid tumor such as melanoma, head and neck, liver or kidney cancer.

The chain recombines TRBV29-1 with TRBJ1-4; 8 bases are shared with TRBD1. This CDR3 is built from 12 residues. The germline V gene encodes CDR1 SQVTM and CDR2 ANQGSEA. J was trimmed by 3 bases and V by 8 bases; bases with no gene match: 2. In DNA form, the CDR3 reads TGCAGCACAGGGGGGGCTAATGAAAAACTGTTTTTT. Amino acid sequence: CSTGGANEKLFF.

The gene calls are TRBV6-5 and TRBJ1-6, with D possibly being TRBD1 (5 bases). V gave up 0 bases and J gave up 4 bases, with 10 bases separating them. Germline CDR1 is MNHEY and CDR2 is SVGAGI. This CDR3 region has 16 residues. As DNA, the CDR3 is TGTGCCAGCAGTTACTCGGGAGGGGTTTATAATTCACCCCTCCACTTT. This encodes CASSYSGGVYNSPLHF.

The CDR3 here is CASSPDISATNEKLFF. The CDR3 nucleotides are TGTGCCAGCAGCCCCGACATCTCCGCAACTAATGAAAAACTGTTTTTT. The chain links TRBV11-2 to TRBJ1-4, with D unresolved. Germline assignment: CDR1 SGHAT and CDR2 FQNNGV. The CDR3 length is 16 residues. Trimming stripped 5 bases from V and 0 bases from J, with 13 bases between. The full variable domain, rest sourced from reference TRBV11-2 and TRBJ1-4, is EAGVAQSPRYKIIEKRQSVAFWCNPISGHATLYWYQQILGQGPKLLIQFQNNGVVDDSQLPKDRFSAERLKGVDSTLKIQPAKLEDSAVYLCASSPDISATNEKLFFGSGTQLSVL.

V is TRBV7-6 and J is TRBJ2-3; D not resolved. Germline V CDR1 and CDR2: SGHVS, FNYEAQ. Trimming removed 3 bases from V and 3 bases from J, with 13 bases in between. The CDR3 extends over 15 amino acids. CDR3 nucleotides: TGTGCCAGCAGCTTGTTCGTCCTGAGGACAGATACGCAGTATTTT. It codes for CASSLFVLRTDTQYF.

The chain recombines TRBV19 with TRBJ2-4; D is unresolved. Germline CDR1 is LNHDA and CDR2 is SQIVND (reference sequence). V lost 3 bases, J lost 4 bases, and 7 bases lay in between. This CDR3 region has 13 residues. This CDR3 is CASSIRQKNIQYF. The CDR3 DNA reads as TGTGCCAGTAGTATTAGGCAGAAAAACATTCAGTACTTC.

The chain employs TRBV9 and TRBJ2-3; TRBD1 is a possible D gene (6 bases). V lost 3 bases, J lost 2 bases, and 16 bases lay in between. The CDR3 loop spans 16 amino acids. Per the germline V gene, CDR1 is SGDLS and CDR2 is YYNGEE. Written as DNA, the CDR3 is TGTGCCAGCAGCGGACCCCTGGTGGGGGCCACAGATACGCAGTATTTT. Encoded protein: CASSGPLVGATDTQYF.

This clone was seen only a few times. This rearrangement joins TRBV28 to TRBJ2-5; TRBD2 is a possible D gene (6 bases). The length of the CDR3 is 13 residues. The V gene's germline CDR1 is MDHEN and CDR2 SYDVKM. The germline V and J ends were trimmed by 6 bases and 5 bases, with 13 bases remaining between them. The CDR3 sequence is CASSTGELETQYF. DNA of the CDR3: TGTGCCAGCAGCACGGGGGAGCTGGAGACCCAGTACTTC. Complete variable domain (other parts from reference TRBV28 and TRBJ2-5): DVKVTQSSRYLVKRTGEKVFLECVQDMDHENMFWYRQDPGLGLRLIYFSYDVKMKEKGDIPEGYSVSREKKERFSLILESASTNQTSMYLCASSTGELETQYFGPGTRLLVL.

The V and J genes are TRBV5-1 and TRBJ2-5, with a possible D match to TRBD1 (6 bases). The germline V gene encodes CDR1 SGHRS and CDR2 YFSETQ. Trimming removed 2 bases from V and 4 bases from J, with 12 bases in between. The CDR3 has 14 amino acids. CDR3 amino acids: CASSFTGSVETQYF. Written as DNA, the CDR3 is TGCGCCAGCAGCTTTACAGGGTCCGTAGAGACCCAGTACTTC.

This sequence joins TRBV9 and TRBJ1-2, with a tentative D call TRBD1 (5 bases). Germline V CDR1 and CDR2: SGDLS, YYNGEE. The CDR3 has 18 amino acids. V lost 0 bases to trimming and J lost 4 bases, with 22 bases between them. The CDR3 DNA sequence: TGTGCCAGCAGCGTAGGGGTCGTCGACGGGGCGGGTCTCTATGGCTACACCTTC. Translated, it gives CASSVGVVDGAGLYGYTF.

This clone was seen once. The chain employs TRBV27 and TRBJ1-6; 8 bases map to TRBD1. The V segment lost 6 bases and the J segment 8 bases; nucleotides outside the gene matches: 6. The CDR3 is made up of 14 amino acids. In germline, CDR1 is MNHEY, CDR2 SMNVEV (reference sequence). The DNA for the CDR3 is TGTGCCAGCAGCTCAGGGGGCTCGCATTCACCCCTCCACTTT. Its translation is CASSSGGSHSPLHF.

This chain links TRBV11-2 with TRBJ1-3; D remains ambiguous. V was trimmed by 1 base and J by 0 bases, leaving 13 bases between them. CDR1 SGHAT and CDR2 FQNNGV come from the germline V gene. This CDR3 comprises 17 residues. The chain's CDR3 is CASSLGATITSGNTIYF. In nucleotides, the CDR3 is TGTGCCAGCAGCTTAGGGGCAACTATAACCTCTGGAAACACCATATATTTT.

This chain uses TRBV27 with TRBJ1-2, with D hard to call. CDR1 MNHEY and CDR2 SMNVEV come from the germline V gene (reference sequence). V shed 2 bases and J shed 8 bases, with 12 bases lying between them. CDR3 length: 13 residues. The DNA for the CDR3 is TGTGCCAGCAGTTTAAGCAACATTGAAGGCTACACCTTC. This gives the protein CASSLSNIEGYTF.

The V and J genes are TRBV28 and TRBJ1-1, with a weak D call TRBD1 (6 bases). This CDR3 is 14 amino acids long. Trimming removed 6 bases at V and 4 bases at J, with 15 bases between. Germline V CDR1 and CDR2: MDHEN, SYDVKM. The DNA for the CDR3 is TGTGCCAGCAGCTCCTTAGGGGGTCCCACTGAAGCTTTCTTT. Translated, it gives CASSSLGGPTEAFF.